The 22 T cell receptor beta chains below come from one sample, sequenced in a study of T-cell reconstitution after alpha-beta-depleted transplantation in children (dated by TCRdb to 2016 to 2017). Per the publication, the treatment or condition label means: allogeneic hematopoietic cell transplantation with graft depleted of TCRalphabeta T cells and CD19 B cells. The method was PCR. The instrument was an Illumina HiSeq 2500. TCR libraries were prepared with molecular barcoding, using unique molecular identifiers to normalize TCRbeta repertoire quantification. TCRdb trimmed the raw reads at Q25, called clones with MiXCR and kept productive beta chains. Each entry is one CDR3 protein sequence, shown with its most common DNA and genes. For this sample the table gives roughly 250,000 distinct CDR3 sequences, of which under 9.5% were detected only once. 6.3% of the sample comes from the top ten. The sample here was PBMCs, mostly from graft donor cells, taken 180 days after TCRalphabeta/CD19-depleted stem cell transplant. The receptor source for this set is a male patient younger than 18 who had a stem cell transplant for acute lymphoblastic leukemia, so the T cells may come from the graft donor.

This clonotype was picked up many times. V is TRBV5-1 and J is TRBJ1-1; a possible D gene is TRBD1 (5 bases). Germline V lookup: CDR1 SGHRS, CDR2 YFSETQ. There are 15 residues in the CDR3. The V and J ends lost 5 bases and 5 bases respectively, with 19 bases between them. The DNA for the CDR3 is TGCGCCAGCAGACCCGATCAGGGAGAAAGGACTGAAGCTTTCTTT. Protein sequence: CASRPDQGERTEAFF. Supplemented by reference TRBV5-1 and TRBJ1-1, the full variable domain reads KAGVTQTPRYLIKTRGQQVTLSCSPISGHRSVSWYQQTPGQGLQFLFEYFSETQRNKGNFPGRFSGRQFSNSRSEMNVSTLELGDSALYLCASRPDQGERTEAFFGQGTRLTVV.

Ten or more counts support this clonotype. The chain recombines TRBV29-1 with TRBJ1-1, with 10 bases lining up with TRBD1. V trimming: 5 bases; J trimming: 0 bases; junction bases outside the gene matches: 3. This CDR3 is built from 14 residues. Germline V lookup: CDR1 SQVTM, CDR2 ANQGSEA. This CDR3 is CSVMTGGMNTEAFF. Here the CDR3 DNA reads TGCAGCGTTATGACAGGGGGCATGAACACTGAAGCTTTCTTT.

A word on this clonotype: This may come from a read error, since a much larger clone is one base off. The chain joins TRBV7-2 to TRBJ1-2, with TRBD1 matching 8 bases. The CDR3 length is 16 residues. Trimming removed 5 bases from V and 2 bases from J; junction bases left unmatched: 10. Germline assignment: CDR1 SGHTA and CDR2 FQGNSA. CDR3 loop: CASSVETGAQNYGYTF. The CDR3 DNA reads as TGTGCCAGCAGCGTCGAGACAGGGGCTCAGAACTATGGCTACACCTTC.

This clonotype was counted at least ten times. The chain recombines TRBV12-3 or TRBV12-4 with TRBJ2-2, with TRBD1 identical over 10 bases. V dropped 7 bases and J dropped 6; count of bases not matched to a gene: 8. The CDR3 is 15 residues long. The CDR3 DNA reads as TGTGCCAGCACGCGACAGGGGGCTGTAGCCGGGGAGCTGTTTTTT. This sequence encodes CASTRQGAVAGELFF.

This clonotype has a count of ten or more. The chain recombines TRBV5-1 with TRBJ2-7; 8 nucleotides match TRBD1. This CDR3 region has 13 residues. The V gene end was trimmed by 8 bases and the J gene end by 1 base; junction bases not matched to a gene: 5. Germline CDR1 is SGHRS and CDR2 is YFSETQ. CDR3 DNA sequence: TGCGCCAGGGGGACAGGTGTTTCCTACGAGCAGTACTTC. This codes for CARGTGVSYEQYF. Full variable domain (missing parts from reference TRBV5-1 and TRBJ2-7): KAGVTQTPRYLIKTRGQQVTLSCSPISGHRSVSWYQQTPGQGLQFLFEYFSETQRNKGNFPGRFSGRQFSNSRSEMNVSTLELGDSALYLCARGTGVSYEQYFGPGTRLTVT.

In this sample, this clonotype turned up many times. The gene calls are TRBV4-3 and TRBJ1-2; TRBD1 agrees at 9 bases. The V gene end was trimmed by 5 bases and the J gene end by 6 bases; junction bases not matched to a gene: 4. CDR3 size: 13 residues. CDR1 and CDR2 (germline): LGHNA, YSLEER. CDR3 DNA: TGCGCCAGCAGCAAACAGGGGGCTGATGGCTACACCTTC. Translation: CASSKQGADGYTF.

Many counts were recorded for this clonotype. This chain connects TRBV7-2 to TRBJ1-1; 7 positions agree with TRBD1. V lost 5 bases and J lost 5; bases outside the gene matches: 5. The germline V gene encodes CDR1 SGHTA and CDR2 FQGNSA. This CDR3 contains 13 residues. CDR3 in amino acids: CASSLTGVTEAFF. DNA of the CDR3: TGTGCCAGCAGCCTTACAGGGGTGACTGAAGCTTTCTTT.

This clonotype came up many times. DNA for the CDR3: TGTGCCATCAGTGAGACCCAACGGGATGGCTACACCTTC. Translated, it gives CAISETQRDGYTF. The chain is built from TRBV10-3 and TRBJ1-2; the D is unclear. The CDR3 has 13 amino acids. Trimming left V 2 bases short and J 6 bases short, with 10 bases between. Germline V gene lookup returns CDR1 ENHRY and CDR2 SYGVKD.

This clonotype was counted at least ten times. The chain couples TRBV18 to TRBJ2-2, with D unclear. V dropped 11 bases and J dropped 0 bases, with 13 bases sitting between them. CDR3 size: 14 residues. From germline, CDR1 is KGHSH and CDR2 LQKENI. The CDR3 coding sequence is TGTGCCGGTCTGCGCCGGGCGAACACCGGGGAGCTGTTTTTT. Its protein is CAGLRRANTGELFF. Full variable domain (outside the CDR3, taken from reference TRBV18 and TRBJ2-2): NAGVMQNPRHLVRRRGQEARLRCSPMKGHSHVYWYRQLPEEGLKFMVYLQKENIIDESGMPKERFSAEFPKEGPSILRIQQVVRGDSAAYFCAGLRRANTGELFFGEGSRLTVL.

This clonotype was detected ten times or more. This sequence joins TRBV11-3 and TRBJ2-1; no clear D gene. Germline values: CDR1 SGHNT, CDR2 YENEEA. V shed 2 bases and J shed 5 bases, with 7 bases lying between them. The CDR3 is made up of 13 amino acids. The CDR3 reads CASSLTPNNEQFF. CDR3 in DNA: TGTGCCAGCAGCTTAACCCCCAACAATGAGCAGTTCTTC. Together with reference TRBV11-3 and TRBJ2-1, the CDR3 gives the full variable domain: EAGVVQSPRYKIIEKKQPVAFWCNPISGHNTLYWYLQNLGQGPELLIRYENEEAVDDSQLPKDRFSAERLKGVDSTLKIQPAELGDSAVYLCASSLTPNNEQFFGPGTRLTVL.

This clonotype has ten or more counts. The J gene is TRBJ1-3, the V gene TRBV29-1; D is unclear. Per the germline V gene, CDR1 is SQVTM and CDR2 is ANQGSEA. V was clipped by 0 bases and J by 3 bases, with 15 bases between them. This CDR3 has 16 residues. This CDR3 is CSVEDGSWGLGNTIYF. CDR3 sequence (DNA): TGCAGCGTTGAAGATGGATCCTGGGGTCTTGGAAACACCATATATTTT.

This clonotype was picked up many times. V gene TRBV4-3 combines with J gene TRBJ2-6; the D is unclear. Germline V gene sequence: CDR1 LGHNA, CDR2 YSLEER. V was pared by 1 base and J by 0 bases, with 10 bases between. CDR3 length: 17 amino acids. The CDR3 nucleotides are TGCGCCAGCAGCCAAGCCACCTTCCACTCTGGGGCCAACGTCCTGACTTTC. This gives the protein CASSQATFHSGANVLTF.

This clonotype was counted many times. The chain combines TRBV28 with TRBJ2-3; TRBD1 matches 8 bases. The junction had 6 bases not matched to a gene; V was cut back by 2 bases and J by 2 bases. The CDR3 contains 16 residues. Germline CDR1 MDHEN, CDR2 SYDVKM. CDR3 sequence (DNA): TGTGCCAGCAGTTTAATGACAGGGGCCCCCACAGATACGCAGTATTTT. Residues: CASSLMTGAPTDTQYF. The whole variable domain, remainder taken from reference TRBV28 and TRBJ2-3, is DVKVTQSSRYLVKRTGEKVFLECVQDMDHENMFWYRQDPGLGLRLIYFSYDVKMKEKGDIPEGYSVSREKKERFSLILESASTNQTSMYLCASSLMTGAPTDTQYFGPGTRLTVL.

This chain uses TRBV6-5 with TRBJ1-1, with TRBD1 as a possible D gene (6 bases). CDR3 size: 12 residues. V was pared by 7 bases and J by 11 bases, with 17 bases between. In germline, CDR1 is MNHEY, CDR2 SVGAGI. The CDR3 loop is CASTNPGQGAFF. CDR3 DNA: TGTGCCAGCACCAATCCGGGGCAGGGGGCTTTCTTT.

This clonotype has at least ten counts. The chain uses TRBV28 and TRBJ1-4, with D maybe TRBD1 (6 bases). Germline CDR1 and CDR2: MDHEN and SYDVKM. Trimming cost V 3 bases and J 4 bases, with 15 bases left between them. The length of the CDR3 is 16 residues. CDR3 sequence (DNA): TGTGCCAGCAGTTTCGGTGGGGGCAGCCTTAATGAAAAACTGTTTTTT. Translation gives CASSFGGGSLNEKLFF.

This clonotype was seen repeatedly, ten times or more. The V call is TRBV4-1, the J call TRBJ2-1, with 8 bases lining up with TRBD2. In germline, CDR1 is MGHRA, CDR2 YSYEKL. The CDR3 has 16 residues. Trimming cost V 0 bases and J 5 bases; bases outside gene matches: 6. The CDR3 DNA sequence: TGCGCCAGCAGCCAAGACCCGGGAGGGGCCAACAATGAGCAGTTCTTC. It is translated as CASSQDPGGANNEQFF.

This clonotype was observed many times. The chain has TRBV7-3 and TRBJ1-2, with no clear D. Germline CDR1 and CDR2: SGHTA and FQGTGA. Trimming shortened V by 0 bases and J by 7 bases, and 15 bases separated the two germline ends. The CDR3 contains 15 residues. The CDR3 DNA reads TGTGCCAGCAGCTTAACGGGTACTGGGGATTTTGGCTACACCTTC. Translating gives CASSLTGTGDFGYTF.

Concerning this clonotype itself: A much larger clone differs by one base, so this may be a read error. The rearrangement links TRBV11-2 to TRBJ1-2; D perhaps matches TRBD1 (5 bases). The germline CDR1 and CDR2 sequences are SGHAT and FQNNGV. CDR3 length equals 12 residues. The chain's CDR3 is CASSSGAYDYTF. The CDR3 nucleotides are TGTGCCAGCAGTTCCGGGGCGTATGACTACACCTTC.

To note about this clonotype: A read error is possible here, since a much larger clone lies one base away. The chain joins TRBV10-2 to TRBJ2-5, with D hard to call. The CDR3 is made up of 12 amino acids. Germline V gene sequence: CDR1 WSHSY, CDR2 SAAADI. The CDR3 nucleotides read TGCTCCAGCAGTGAGTCGCAAGAGACCCAGTACTTC. This sequence encodes CSSSESQETQYF.

Many counts were recorded for this clonotype. This sequence joins TRBV4-2 and TRBJ2-1; D is possibly TRBD2 (6 bases). There are 16 residues in the CDR3. Deletions cut 4 bases from V and 1 base from J, with 14 bases between. Germline-derived CDR1 and CDR2 are LGHNA and YNFKEQ. Written as DNA, the CDR3 is TGTGCCAGCAGCCCCGGGACTCCGAGGTCCTACAATGAGCAGTTCTTC. It codes for CASSPGTPRSYNEQFF.

This clonotype appeared many times. The chain carries TRBV20-1 and TRBJ1-1; D gene ambiguous. Per germline, CDR1 DFQATT and CDR2 SNEGSKA (reference sequence). V lost 3 bases and J 0 bases, leaving 8 bases between the germline ends. CDR3 length: 13 amino acids. CDR3 nucleotides: TGCAGTGCTAGCGACGGGGTGAACACTGAAGCTTTCTTT. It yields the protein CSASDGVNTEAFF.

This clonotype has ten or more counts. The V gene is TRBV9, the J gene TRBJ1-1, with TRBD1 matching over 12 bases. In germline, CDR1 is SGDLS, CDR2 YYNGEE. CDR3 size: 16 residues. V shed 0 bases, J shed 3 bases, and the junction held 3 bases outside the gene matches. CDR3 sequence: CASSVGGTGGDTEAFF. The DNA of the CDR3 is TGTGCCAGCAGCGTAGGAGGGACAGGGGGCGACACTGAAGCTTTCTTT.